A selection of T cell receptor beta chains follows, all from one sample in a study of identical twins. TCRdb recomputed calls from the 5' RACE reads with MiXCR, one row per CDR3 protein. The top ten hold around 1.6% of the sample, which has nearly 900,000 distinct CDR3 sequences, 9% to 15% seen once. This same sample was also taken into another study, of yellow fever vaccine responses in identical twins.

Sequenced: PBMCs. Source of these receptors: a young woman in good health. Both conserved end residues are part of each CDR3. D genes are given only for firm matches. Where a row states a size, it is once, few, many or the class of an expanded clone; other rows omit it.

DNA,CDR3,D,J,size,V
TGTGCCAGCAGCTTACCCACGACTAATGAAAAACTGTTTTTT,CASSLPTTNEKLFF,NA,TRBJ1-4,NA,TRBV5-5
TGTGCCAGCAGTTACTCGGGCAGAATGAACACTGAAGCTTTCTTT,CASSYSGRMNTEAFF,NA,TRBJ1-1,few,TRBV6-5
TGTGCCAGCAGCTCTGGACTAGCGGGCCCCTACAATGAGCAGTTCTTC,CASSSGLAGPYNEQFF,TRBD2,TRBJ2-1,few,TRBV7-3
TGTGCCAGCAGTTACTCAAGAATAGGGGACTCTGGAAACACCATATATTTT,CASSYSRIGDSGNTIYF,NA,TRBJ1-3,NA,TRBV6-5
TGTGCCAGCAGCTTAAGATTTGGGTGGGATGAAGCTTTCTTT,CASSLRFGWDEAFF,NA,TRBJ1-1,NA,TRBV7-2
TGTGCCAGCAGTGACGGGACTAGCGGTGAGACCCAGTACTTC,CASSDGTSGETQYF,TRBD2,TRBJ2-5,NA,TRBV6-2/TRBV6-3
TGCGCCAGCAGCAGGGGACAGCTGAACAATGAGCAGTTCTTC,CASSRGQLNNEQFF,TRBD1,TRBJ2-1,few,TRBV10-2
TGCAGTGTAGGTAGGGGCTTGGTAAATGAGCAGTTCTTC,CSVGRGLVNEQFF,NA,TRBJ2-1,few,TRBV20-1
TGTGCCAGCAGTTTAATGGAAAGTCAGCACCAGCATTTT,CASSLMESQHQHF,NA,TRBJ1-5,once,TRBV28
TGTGCCAGCAGTTTGGACCGGGCTAGCTCTAGGTACGAGCAGTACTTC,CASSLDRASSRYEQYF,NA,TRBJ2-7,few,TRBV27
TGTGCCAGCAGACCAAAGGGGGGGTCTGGGGCCAACGTCCTGACTTTC,CASRPKGGSGANVLTF,NA,TRBJ2-6,NA,TRBV25-1
TGTGCCAGCAGGCCTTCCTACGAGCAGTACTTC,CASRPSYEQYF,NA,TRBJ2-7,many,TRBV27
TGTGCCAGCAGCTTAGCGGTCCTAGCTCCCAGCGGTGAGCAGTTCTTC,CASSLAVLAPSGEQFF,NA,TRBJ2-1,few,TRBV7-9
TGTGCCAGCAGTTTTAGGGACAGGGCGACCTACAATGAGCAGTTCTTC,CASSFRDRATYNEQFF,TRBD1,TRBJ2-1,NA,TRBV12-3/TRBV12-4
TGTGCCAGCAGTGTGACAGGTGGGCTAGGAGATACGCAGTATTTT,CASSVTGGLGDTQYF,NA,TRBJ2-3,NA,TRBV2
TGCGCCAGCAGCTTGTTGGGGGGGATGTACCAAGAGACCCAGTACTTC,CASSLLGGMYQETQYF,TRBD2,TRBJ2-5,few,TRBV5-1
TGTGCCAGCAGCAACAAGGGCTATGGCTACACCTTC,CASSNKGYGYTF,NA,TRBJ1-2,NA,TRBV28
TGTGCCACCAGTGGGCTCCCGGGACTAGCGGGAGGGGTTTCTGAGCAGTTCTTC,CATSGLPGLAGGVSEQFF,TRBD2,TRBJ2-1,few,TRBV24-1
TGCGCCAGCAGCCCTTGGAACAGTAATGAAAAACTGTTTTTT,CASSPWNSNEKLFF,NA,TRBJ1-4,few,TRBV5-1
TGTGCCAGCAATTCCGGGACAGGGGGGGAAAAACTGTTTTTT,CASNSGTGGEKLFF,TRBD1,TRBJ1-4,few,TRBV6-5
TGTGCCAGCAGTGGCTTACTAGGTTGGCTGTCCGAGCAGTACTTC,CASSGLLGWLSEQYF,NA,TRBJ2-7,few,TRBV25-1
TGTGCCAGCAGTTTAGTCCTACCCAACACCGGGGAGCTGTTTTTT,CASSLVLPNTGELFF,NA,TRBJ2-2,few,TRBV12-3/TRBV12-4
TGTGCCAGCAGCCAAGTGGGCAGTAAAAACACTGAAGCTTTCTTT,CASSQVGSKNTEAFF,NA,TRBJ1-1,NA,TRBV4-2
TGTGCCAGCAGCCCTAGGGATTCCCAGAGCGGGGAGCTGTTTTTT,CASSPRDSQSGELFF,NA,TRBJ2-2,few,TRBV7-2
TGTGCCAGCAGCGTAGATGGCTCCAACAATGAGCAGTTCTTC,CASSVDGSNNEQFF,NA,TRBJ2-1,few,TRBV9
TGTGCCAGCAAACGACAGGGGACTCTTGACGAGCAGTACTTC,CASKRQGTLDEQYF,TRBD1,TRBJ2-7,NA,TRBV27
TGTGCCAGCAGTGAATACGCGGAAACCCACAATGAGCAGTTCTTC,CASSEYAETHNEQFF,NA,TRBJ2-1,NA,TRBV25-1
TGTGCCAGCAAGGAGGTAGCTAACACTGAAGCTTTCTTT,CASKEVANTEAFF,NA,TRBJ1-1,few,TRBV2
TGTGCCAGCAGTACCCCCCGCGCAGGGGGGCTGGTAAAACTGTTTTTT,CASSTPRAGGLVKLFF,TRBD1,TRBJ1-4,few,TRBV6-1
TGTGCCAGCAGCTTAACGGGGACCGAAGGAGAGCAGTTCTTC,CASSLTGTEGEQFF,NA,TRBJ2-1,few,TRBV7-3
TGTGCCAGCTCACCAGGGGAGACCAGCTCCTACGAGCAGTACTTC,CASSPGETSSYEQYF,NA,TRBJ2-7,NA,TRBV18
TGTGCCATCAGTCCGGGACAGCAGGACACCGGGGAGCTGTTTTTT,CAISPGQQDTGELFF,TRBD1,TRBJ2-2,NA,TRBV10-3
TGTGCCAGTAGGAGGGAAGGACCCCAACACAATGAGCAGTTCTTC,CASRREGPQHNEQFF,NA,TRBJ2-1,NA,TRBV19
TGTGCCAGCAGCTTTGAGGGGTTCGAGCAGTACTTC,CASSFEGFEQYF,NA,TRBJ2-7,NA,TRBV7-2
TGCAGTGCTAGTGGTCCCCCCTCCTACAATGAGCAGTTCTTC,CSASGPPSYNEQFF,NA,TRBJ2-1,NA,TRBV20-1
TGTGCCATCAGTACGGACAGGCCAAGCTCCTACAATGAGCAGTTCTTC,CAISTDRPSSYNEQFF,TRBD1,TRBJ2-1,NA,TRBV10-3
TGTGCCACCAGCAGAGATCCCGGGGGACTAGCGGGATACAATGAGCAGTTCTTC,CATSRDPGGLAGYNEQFF,TRBD2,TRBJ2-1,few,TRBV15
TGCGCCAGCAGCGAGGCTTTGGGAGGGGGCGGCGAGCAGTACTTC,CASSEALGGGGEQYF,NA,TRBJ2-7,NA,TRBV5-1
TGTGCTAGTGGTCCGACCTGGACAGGGGGAAACAATGAGCAGTTCTTC,CASGPTWTGGNNEQFF,TRBD1,TRBJ2-1,few,TRBV12-5
TGTGCCAGTAGTGTTATCTCCGGGGATGGCTACACCTTC,CASSVISGDGYTF,NA,TRBJ1-2,NA,TRBV19
TGCAGTGCTAGAGGCTCAGGACTAGGCACCGGGGAGCTGTTTTTT,CSARGSGLGTGELFF,TRBD2,TRBJ2-2,NA,TRBV20-1
TGTGCCAGCAGATTTCGGGACACAAATCAGCCCCAGCATTTT,CASRFRDTNQPQHF,NA,TRBJ1-5,few,TRBV6-1
TGTGCCACCGGAGACCGCAGCTCCTACAATGAGCAGTTCTTC,CATGDRSSYNEQFF,NA,TRBJ2-1,few,TRBV24-1
TGTGCCAGCAGCCGGGGGACCGGGACGGCGAACACTGAAGCTTTCTTT,CASSRGTGTANTEAFF,NA,TRBJ1-1,many,TRBV14